The 30 T cell receptor beta chains below all came from one sample that was sequenced in a study of response to subunit inactivated influenza vaccine. TCRdb redid the calling of the RT-PCR reads with MiXCR, one entry per CDR3 protein. The table shows some 500,000 distinct CDR3 sequences, with approximately 15% occurring only once. Material: CD4+ T cells sorted from PBMCs, obtained 23 months after vaccination. These receptors all stem from a man between 50 and 69 years old who received an inactivated influenza vaccine.

The chain links TRBV20-1 to TRBJ2-5; possibly TRBD1 for D (5 bases). The germline V and J ends were trimmed by 6 bases and 5 bases, with 16 bases remaining between them. Per the germline V gene, CDR1 is DFQATT and CDR2 is SNEGSKA (reference sequence). This CDR3 is 13 amino acids long. The CDR3 sequence is CSAIAAGKETQYF. The CDR3 nucleotides read TGCAGTGCAATCGCTGCAGGGAAGGAGACCCAGTACTTC.

This clonotype has just a few counts. The J gene is TRBJ1-2, the V gene TRBV5-1; unclear D gene. CDR1 SGHRS and CDR2 YFSETQ come from the germline V gene. This CDR3 has 14 residues. Trimming cost V 0 bases and J 4 bases, with 10 bases left between them. CDR3 nucleotide sequence: TGCGCCAGCAGCTTGGACGTCTCGGGCTATGGCTACACCTTC. Its translation is CASSLDVSGYGYTF.

This clonotype was picked up a small number of times. The rearrangement joins TRBV20-1 to TRBJ2-7; 10 bases match TRBD2. CDR1 is DFQATT and CDR2 is SNEGSKA in the germline V gene (reference sequence). The V and J ends lost 1 base and 7 bases, in that order; junction bases with no gene match: 4. This CDR3 is built from 13 residues. The chain's CDR3 is CSARVSGGVEQYF. The CDR3, as DNA: TGCAGTGCTAGAGTGAGCGGGGGGGTGGAGCAGTACTTC.

The rearrangement links TRBV15 to TRBJ2-1, with D maybe TRBD2 (6 bases). The germline V gene encodes CDR1 LNHNV and CDR2 YYDKDF (reference sequence). Trimming removed 6 bases at V and 3 bases at J, with 15 bases between. CDR3 length: 15 amino acids. Written as DNA, the CDR3 is TGTGCCACCAGATTCCGAGCGGGCGGCTACAATGAGCAGTTCTTC. Its protein product is CATRFRAGGYNEQFF.

J is TRBJ2-5 and V is TRBV5-1; perhaps TRBD2 as D (5 bases). CDR3 size: 14 residues. The V end lost 1 base, the J end lost 4 bases, and 11 bases lay between the germline ends. In germline, CDR1 is SGHRS, CDR2 YFSETQ. The CDR3 sequence: CASSLPTRSETQYF. As DNA, the CDR3 is TGCGCCAGCAGCTTGCCAACTAGGTCAGAGACCCAGTACTTC.

The J gene is TRBJ1-2, the V gene TRBV7-2, with D unclear. This CDR3 has 13 residues. CDR1 is SGHTA, CDR2 FQGNSA, per germline. V was clipped by 4 bases and J by 1 base, with 7 bases between them. The DNA of the CDR3 is TGTGCCAGCAGCTCGTATTATAACTATGGCTACACCTTC. This translates into CASSSYYNYGYTF.

There are a few counts of this clonotype. The J gene is TRBJ2-2, the V gene TRBV19; D may be TRBD1 (6 bases). Germline-derived CDR1 and CDR2 are LNHDA and SQIVND (reference sequence). The CDR3 is made up of 14 amino acids. The V end lost 9 bases, the J end lost 5 bases, and 16 bases lay between the germline ends. Here the CDR3 reads CARASGARTGELFF. CDR3 in DNA: TGTGCCAGGGCCTCAGGGGCAAGAACCGGGGAGCTGTTTTTT.

This clonotype turned up a few times. The chain employs TRBV5-1 and TRBJ2-1, with 8 bases matching TRBD2. The germline CDR1 and CDR2 sequences are SGHRS and YFSETQ. The CDR3 is 16 residues long. The V and J ends lost 7 bases and 0 bases, in that order; junction bases with no gene match: 9. CDR3 loop: CASAGGGRASYNEQFF. CDR3 nucleotide sequence: TGCGCCAGCGCGGGGGGTGGGCGGGCCTCCTACAATGAGCAGTTCTTC.

Ten or more counts support this clonotype. This sequence joins TRBV12-3 or TRBV12-4 and TRBJ1-6; D is undetermined. The V end lost 2 bases, the J end lost 6 bases, and 5 bases lay between the germline ends. The CDR3 is 13 amino acids. CDR3 residues: CASSLTSNSPLHF. The CDR3 DNA reads TGTGCCAGCAGTTTAACCAGTAATTCACCCCTCCACTTT.

This clonotype was seen only a few times. J is TRBJ2-7 and V is TRBV20-1; D perhaps matches TRBD2 (5 bases). CDR3 length: 14 amino acids. Trimming took 3 bases from V and 4 from J, leaving 16 bases between them. Germline CDR1 is DFQATT and CDR2 is SNEGSKA (reference sequence). The CDR3 loop is CSASLLGRTYEQYF. The CDR3 bases are TGCAGTGCTAGCTTACTAGGACGTACGTACGAGCAGTACTTC.

This clonotype was counted only a few times. The chain links TRBV5-4 to TRBJ1-1, with D perhaps TRBD1 (6 bases). V lost 0 bases and J 0 bases, leaving 12 bases between the germline ends. The V gene's germline CDR1 is SGHNT and CDR2 YYREEE (reference sequence). The CDR3 is 16 residues long. CDR3 DNA sequence: TGTGCCAGCAGCTTGGACGCAACAGGGATGAACACTGAAGCTTTCTTT. This translates into CASSLDATGMNTEAFF.

This clonotype was seen a handful of times. The V call is TRBV5-5, the J call TRBJ2-5; D call uncertain. This CDR3 has 14 amino acids. Trimming stripped 1 base from V and 1 base from J, with 8 bases between. Germline V CDR1 and CDR2: SGHKS, YYEKEE (reference sequence). The CDR3 loop reads CASSLMAVQETQYF. CDR3 in DNA: TGTGCCAGCAGCTTGATGGCAGTCCAAGAGACCCAGTACTTC. Using reference TRBV5-5 and TRBJ2-5 for the parts outside the CDR3, the full variable domain is DAGVTQSPTHLIKTRGQQVTLRCSPISGHKSVSWYQQVLGQGPQFIFQYYEKEERGRGNFPDRFSARQFPNYSSELNVNALLLGDSALYLCASSLMAVQETQYFGPGTRLLVL.

This clonotype was picked up a small number of times. J is TRBJ2-5 and V is TRBV4-1; D is possibly TRBD1 (5 bases). The V and J ends lost 1 base and 1 base respectively, with 10 bases between them. Germline CDR1 MGHRA, CDR2 YSYEKL. This CDR3 comprises 15 residues. CDR3 protein: CASSQAQTVQETQYF. The CDR3 nucleotides read TGCGCCAGCAGCCAAGCCCAGACAGTCCAAGAGACCCAGTACTTC.

The chain carries TRBV6-5 and TRBJ2-1; 8 bases match TRBD1. V was clipped by 4 bases and J by 4 bases; unmatched bases: 0. This CDR3 contains 13 residues. Germline CDR1 reads MNHEY; CDR2 reads SVGAGI. DNA of the CDR3: TGTGCCAGCAGTTGGGACAGGTACAATGAGCAGTTCTTC. Encoded protein: CASSWDRYNEQFF.

The chain uses TRBV6-1 and TRBJ2-3, with D uncertain. V was shortened by 3 bases and J by 8 bases, with 9 bases between the two germline ends. From germline, CDR1 is MNHNS and CDR2 SASEGT. The CDR3 length is 12 residues. The CDR3 nucleotides read TGTGCCAGCAGTGAGACCTCAACTACGCAGTATTTT. It translates to CASSETSTTQYF.

This clonotype occurred a few times. The CDR3 loop is CASSFGVGYNEQFF. The CDR3 nucleotides read TGCGCCAGCAGCTTCGGAGTAGGTTACAATGAGCAGTTCTTC. The chain is built from TRBV5-1 and TRBJ2-1; no definite D call. The CDR3 consists of 14 residues. Germline V gives CDR1 SGHRS, CDR2 YFSETQ. V lost 2 bases to trimming and J lost 4 bases, with 10 bases between them.

This chain joins TRBV7-9 and TRBJ1-1; D not resolved. This CDR3 comprises 11 residues. The V and J ends lost 7 bases and 3 bases respectively, with 6 bases between them. Germline V lookup: CDR1 SEHNR, CDR2 FQNEAQ (reference sequence). CDR3: CASIRDTEAFF. As DNA, the CDR3 is TGTGCCAGCATCCGGGACACTGAAGCTTTCTTT.

This clonotype was detected only a few times. The V gene is TRBV5-1, the J gene TRBJ2-1, with 10 positions matching TRBD2. The CDR3 covers 15 residues. Germline values: CDR1 SGHRS, CDR2 YFSETQ. V gave up 7 bases and J gave up 2 bases; unmatched junction bases: 6. This CDR3 is CASVLSGGPYNEQFF. The CDR3 DNA follows: TGCGCCAGCGTCCTTAGCGGGGGGCCCTACAATGAGCAGTTCTTC.

The rearrangement uses TRBV18 and TRBJ2-2; the D is unclear. The CDR3 totals 16 residues. Trimming took off 2 bases at V and 7 bases at J, with 17 bases between the two ends. CDR1 and CDR2 from the germline V gene are KGHSH and LQKENI. The CDR3 sequence: CASSPVTEVYNGELFF. The CDR3, as DNA: TGTGCCAGCTCACCAGTAACAGAAGTGTACAACGGGGAGCTGTTTTTT.

On this clonotype: One end of the junction fails to match germline, which may point to a read error. The chain uses TRBV5-1 and TRBJ2-7, with 8 bases that match TRBD2. The CDR3 is 15 residues long. From germline, CDR1 is SGHRS and CDR2 YFSETQ. The chain's CDR3 is CTSSLDGGAFYEQYF. CDR3 coding DNA: TGCACCAGCAGCTTGGACGGGGGGGCCTTCTACGAGCAGTACTTC.

The J gene is TRBJ2-1, the V gene TRBV30, with TRBD2 identical over 7 bases. CDR1 is GTSNPN, CDR2 SVGIG, per germline (reference sequence). The CDR3 consists of 14 residues. The trim removed 0 bases at V and 4 bases at J, leaving 3 bases unmatched. The CDR3 bases are TGTGCCTGGAGTGTAAAGCGGGATTACAATGAGCAGTTCTTC. Protein sequence: CAWSVKRDYNEQFF.

The chain is built from TRBV28 and TRBJ2-5; D is possibly TRBD1 or TRBD2 (5 bases each). Germline V CDR1 and CDR2: MDHEN, SYDVKM. This CDR3 spans 13 amino acids. V lost 4 bases and J 2 bases, leaving 8 bases between the germline ends. CDR3: CASSSGTQETQYF. In nucleotides, the CDR3 is TGTGCCAGCAGTTCCGGGACGCAAGAGACCCAGTACTTC.

The chain links TRBV20-1 to TRBJ1-1, with TRBD1 matching 10 bases. The ends lost 5 bases at V and 5 bases at J; junction bases unmatched: 2. Germline assignment: CDR1 DFQATT and CDR2 SNEGSKA (reference sequence). This CDR3 has 12 residues. The CDR3 region has the DNA TGCAGTGCTTGGACAGGGGGGACTGAAGCTTTCTTT. Residues: CSAWTGGTEAFF.

J is TRBJ2-5 and V is TRBV3-1; 7 positions agree with TRBD1. V shed 6 bases, J shed 5 bases, and the junction held 9 bases outside the gene matches. The CDR3 totals 14 residues. Germline-derived CDR1 and CDR2 are LGHDT and YNNKEL (reference sequence). This CDR3 reads CASSPTGLYETQYF. CDR3 nucleotide sequence: TGTGCCAGCAGTCCGACAGGGTTATACGAGACCCAGTACTTC.

The rearrangement joins TRBV5-1 to TRBJ2-1; D remains ambiguous. There are 14 residues in the CDR3. Per germline, CDR1 SGHRS and CDR2 YFSETQ. V was pared by 2 bases and J by 4 bases, with 10 bases between. The chain's CDR3 is CASSLTVIYNEQFF. The CDR3 coding sequence is TGCGCCAGCAGCTTAACAGTTATATACAATGAGCAGTTCTTC.

This clonotype was recorded a few times. A clone one base away is much larger, so this may be a read error. The rearrangement uses TRBV12-3 or TRBV12-4 and TRBJ1-1, with a weak D call TRBD1 (5 bases). Trimming cost V 6 bases and J 1 base, with 12 bases left between them. This CDR3 has 14 residues. In DNA, the CDR3 is TGTGCCAGCAGCCCGACAAGGGGGAACACTGAAGCTTTCTTT. It yields the protein CASSPTRGNTEAFF.

This clonotype was picked up one time. The V call is TRBV25-1, the J call TRBJ2-7, with no clear D. The CDR3 runs to 16 residues. Germline CDR1 is MGHDK and CDR2 is SYGVNS. Trimming removed 1 base at V and 3 bases at J, with 16 bases between. The CDR3 coding sequence is TGTGCCAGCAGTGAATTGATGACTGGAACGTACTACGAGCAGTACTTC. Its translation is CASSELMTGTYYEQYF.

This clonotype was picked up many times. The gene calls are TRBV12-3 or TRBV12-4 and TRBJ1-2; a weak D match, TRBD1 (6 bases). Trimming stripped 7 bases from V and 2 bases from J, with 14 bases between. The CDR3 sequence is 14 residues long. CDR3 nucleotide sequence: TGTGCCAGCATGCCGGGACACCAAAACTATGGCTACACCTTC. This sequence encodes CASMPGHQNYGYTF.

This clonotype occurred many times. V and J are TRBV7-2 and TRBJ2-1, with D possibly TRBD1 on 5 matching bases. Germline CDR1 SGHTA, CDR2 FQGNSA. The CDR3 sequence is 14 residues long. Trimming pared 1 base from V and 10 bases from J, leaving 14 bases between. The chain's CDR3 is CASSLVGHKQEQFF. The CDR3 DNA reads as TGTGCCAGCAGCTTAGTGGGGCACAAACAGGAGCAGTTCTTC.

This rearrangement joins TRBV9 to TRBJ2-4; 13 bases are a match to TRBD2. CDR1 is SGDLS and CDR2 is YYNGEE in the germline V gene. The CDR3 extends over 17 amino acids. V dropped 3 bases and J dropped 5; count of bases not matched to a gene: 8. The CDR3 bases are TGTGCCAGCAGCGCCACTAGCGGGAGGGCCGACGAAAACATTCAGTACTTC. Its protein product is CASSATSGRADENIQYF. The full variable domain, with the rest looked up from reference TRBV9 and TRBJ2-4, is DSGVTQTPKHLITATGQRVTLRCSPRSGDLSVYWYQQSLDQGLQFLIQYYNGEERAKGNILERFSAQQFPDLHSELNLSSLELGDSALYFCASSATSGRADENIQYFGAGTRLSVL.